The 24 T cell receptor beta chains below all came from one sample that was sequenced in a study of cytomegalovirus exposure and HLA in healthy donors. Use of 60 Vbeta and 13 Jbeta primers characterized the PCR. TCRdb's table, derived via immunoSEQ multiplex PCR, lists solely in-frame clones and lacks some. Of around 37,000 clones listed, around 85% are singletons. The sequenced sample consisted of PBMCs. Receptors were obtained from a man aged 45-65 years in good health and CMV-seronegative.

This chain joins TRBV19 and TRBJ1-2; the D is unclear. Trimming removed 7 bases at V and 2 bases at J, with 8 bases between. The CDR3 runs to 12 residues. The germline V gene encodes CDR1 LNHDA and CDR2 SQIVND (reference sequence). CDR3 residues: CASNHRNYGYTF. CDR3 bases: TGTGCCAGTAATCACAGAAACTATGGCTACACCTTC.

V is TRBV6-5 and J is TRBJ1-1; possible D gene TRBD1, 6 bases. This CDR3 contains 14 residues. Germline values: CDR1 MNHEY, CDR2 SVGAGI. The V gene lost 4 bases and the J gene lost 1 base, with 10 bases spanning the gap. This chain's CDR3 is CASSLYRANTEAFF. DNA of the CDR3: TGTGCCAGCAGTTTATACAGGGCGAACACTGAAGCTTTCTTT.

This chain joins TRBV7-2 and TRBJ2-7; 10 nucleotides match TRBD2. Germline values: CDR1 SGHTA, CDR2 FQGNSA. J gave up 6 bases and V 0 bases, and 2 bases lay outside the gene matches. The CDR3 totals 14 residues. The CDR3 here is CASSLARTSGEQYF. CDR3 nucleotides: TGTGCCAGCAGCTTAGCAAGGACTAGCGGCGAGCAGTACTTC. The full variable domain, in which reference TRBV7-2 and TRBJ2-7 provide the parts outside the CDR3, is GAGVSQSPSNKVTEKGKDVELRCDPISGHTALYWYRQSLGQGLEFLIYFQGNSAPDKSGLPSDRFSAERTGGSVSTLTIQRTQQEDSAVYLCASSLARTSGEQYFGPGTRLTVT.

This clone has more than one count but fewer than ten. This chain uses TRBV5-1 with TRBJ1-6; possible D gene TRBD1, 6 bases. Germline V lookup: CDR1 SGHRS, CDR2 YFSETQ. The V and J ends lost 4 bases and 7 bases respectively, with 15 bases between them. The CDR3 is made up of 15 amino acids. This CDR3 reads CASSRRMQGNSPLHF. DNA of the CDR3: TGCGCCAGCAGCCGGCGAATGCAGGGGAATTCACCCCTCCACTTT.

This chain links TRBV6-6 with TRBJ2-3; TRBD2 matches 14 bases. CDR3 length equals 15 residues. V lost 8 bases to trimming and J lost 0 bases; unmatched junction nucleotides: 1. Germline V CDR1 and CDR2: MNHNY, SVGAGI (reference sequence). CDR3 in amino acids: CASGLAGGSTDTQYF. The CDR3 nucleotides read TGTGCCAGCGGACTAGCGGGGGGAAGCACAGATACGCAGTATTTT.

This clone was counted once. The chain is built from TRBV2 and TRBJ2-2; TRBD2 agrees at 11 bases. The V gene's germline CDR1 is SNHLY and CDR2 FYNNEI. This CDR3 is 18 amino acids long. Trimming at V came to 7 bases and at J to 5 bases, leaving 15 bases not matched to a gene. The CDR3 loop reads CASTPLAGALTGTGELFF. Here the CDR3 DNA reads TGTGCCAGCACTCCACTAGCGGGGGCCCTTACGGGGACCGGGGAGCTGTTTTTT.

The chain employs TRBV7-3 and TRBJ1-1; 8 nucleotides align to TRBD1. CDR3 length: 14 residues. CDR1 SGHTA and CDR2 FQGTGA come from the germline V gene. V lost 5 bases and J lost 4; bases outside the gene matches: 6. Here the CDR3 reads CASSKQGEATEAFF. The CDR3, as DNA: TGTGCCAGCAGCAAACAGGGGGAAGCCACTGAAGCTTTCTTT.

This clone was seen more than once but under ten times. Different DNA sequences within this sample yield the same CDR3. The CDR3 DNA reads TGTGCCAGCAGGGGACAGTTGAATGAAAAACTGTTTTTT. It codes for CASRGQLNEKLFF. This chain joins TRBV5-6 and TRBJ1-4, with TRBD1 identical over 7 bases. V shed 5 bases and J 5 bases; nucleotides not matched to a gene: 3. The CDR3 totals 13 residues. Germline V CDR1 and CDR2: SGHDT, YYEEEE. The variable domain in full, completed from reference TRBV5-6 and TRBJ1-4, reads DAGVTQSPTHLIKTRGQQVTLRCSPKSGHDTVSWYQQALGQGPQFIFQYYEEEERQRGNFPDRFSGHQFPNYSSELNVNALLLGDSALYLCASRGQLNEKLFFGSGTQLSVL.

The rearrangement joins TRBV5-8 to TRBJ2-5; 7 bases are a match to TRBD1. The CDR3 runs to 15 residues. V lost 4 bases and J lost 2; bases outside the gene matches: 8. Germline V gene data show CDR1 as SGHTS and CDR2 as YDEGEE. CDR3 sequence reads: CASSRPGQIQETQYF. The DNA of the CDR3 is TGTGCCAGCAGCCGACCGGGACAGATACAAGAGACCCAGTACTTC.

The rearrangement joins TRBV11-2 to TRBJ2-7; no reliable D call. This CDR3 region has 12 residues. Trimming took 2 bases from V and 3 from J, leaving 5 bases between them. CDR1 is SGHAT, CDR2 FQNNGV, per germline. Written as DNA, the CDR3 is TGTGCCAGCAGCTTACACAGCTACGAGCAGTACTTC. It is translated as CASSLHSYEQYF.

The chain carries TRBV6-8 and TRBJ1-1; TRBD1 matches at 7 bases. V was pared by 4 bases and J by 1 base, with 12 bases of the junction left unmatched. Germline V gene lookup returns CDR1 MNHGY and CDR2 SAAAGT. The CDR3 has 17 amino acids. The CDR3 bases are TGTGCCAGCAGTTTCGGGCAGGGGGTAGAGAGGAACACTGAAGCTTTCTTT. Translating it yields CASSFGQGVERNTEAFF.

By proportion, this clone is medium-sized. The gene calls are TRBV5-6 and TRBJ1-2; D is undetermined. Germline CDR1 SGHDT, CDR2 YYEEEE. Trimming pared 5 bases from V and 1 base from J, leaving 9 bases between. CDR3 size: 13 residues. The CDR3 loop reads CASRAQLNYGYTF. CDR3 DNA sequence: TGTGCCAGCAGGGCACAGCTTAACTATGGCTACACCTTC.

The sample holds one count of this clone. The chain joins TRBV5-1 to TRBJ2-7; 7 bases agree with TRBD2. This CDR3 region has 15 residues. V lost 0 bases and J lost 0; bases outside the gene matches: 3. Germline V gene sequence: CDR1 SGHRS, CDR2 YFSETQ. In DNA, the CDR3 is TGCGCCAGCAGCTTGGCGGGCGGGAGCTCCTACGAGCAGTACTTC. Translation: CASSLAGGSSYEQYF. Using reference TRBV5-1 and TRBJ2-7 for the parts outside the CDR3, the full variable domain is KAGVTQTPRYLIKTRGQQVTLSCSPISGHRSVSWYQQTPGQGLQFLFEYFSETQRNKGNFPGRFSGRQFSNSRSEMNVSTLELGDSALYLCASSLAGGSSYEQYFGPGTRLTVT.

The rearrangement joins TRBV9 to TRBJ2-5, with no clear D. This CDR3 region has 13 residues. Germline V gene sequence: CDR1 SGDLS, CDR2 YYNGEE. The V and J ends lost 3 bases and 3 bases respectively, with 9 bases between them. Written as DNA, the CDR3 is TGTGCCAGCAGCGCCAACAACGAAGAGACCCAGTACTTC. It specifies CASSANNEETQYF.

The V gene is TRBV2, the J gene TRBJ2-7, with TRBD2 matching over 7 bases. Germline trimming cut 1 base from V and 3 bases from J; bases unmatched to any gene: 6. Per the germline V gene, CDR1 is SNHLY and CDR2 is FYNNEI. The CDR3 covers 15 residues. The CDR3: CASSEGREIVYEQYF. The CDR3 DNA reads as TGTGCCAGCAGTGAAGGGCGGGAGATAGTCTACGAGCAGTACTTC.

This chain connects TRBV5-6 to TRBJ1-2, with a possible D match to TRBD1 (5 bases). This CDR3 has 14 amino acids. Germline V gene data show CDR1 as SGHDT and CDR2 as YYEEEE. The germline V and J ends were trimmed by 0 bases and 4 bases, with 10 bases remaining between them. The CDR3 is CASSLDSGGYGYTF. In nucleotides, the CDR3 is TGTGCCAGCAGCTTGGACTCCGGGGGCTATGGCTACACCTTC.

The chain carries TRBV7-3 and TRBJ2-2, with D perhaps matching TRBD2 (6 bases). The ends were cut back, 0 bases at V and 5 bases at J, with 16 bases in the middle. The V gene's germline CDR1 is SGHTA and CDR2 FQGTGA. This CDR3 comprises 17 residues. This CDR3 reads CASSLTGGGFGTGELFF. CDR3 nucleotide sequence: TGTGCCAGCAGCTTAACGGGTGGGGGGTTCGGGACCGGGGAGCTGTTTTTT.

This clone was seen only once. The chain uses TRBV6-6 and TRBJ1-5; 7 nucleotides match TRBD1. Germline V gene data show CDR1 as MNHNY and CDR2 as SVGAGI (reference sequence). After removal of 6 bases from V and 3 bases from J, the junction contained 8 bases not matched to a gene. The CDR3 loop spans 15 amino acids. CDR3 amino acids: CASRTPGGYNQPQHF. The DNA of the CDR3 is TGTGCCAGCAGGACTCCAGGGGGGTACAATCAGCCCCAGCATTTT.

CDR3 bases: TGTGCCTGGAGTGTACTCGACAGAGGCGAGCAGTACTTC. It codes for CAWSVLDRGEQYF. V gene TRBV30 combines with J gene TRBJ2-7; possible D gene TRBD1, 5 bases. The CDR3 totals 13 residues. From germline, CDR1 is GTSNPN and CDR2 SVGIG (reference sequence). Trimming left V 0 bases short and J 6 bases short, with 12 bases between.

The V call is TRBV7-9, the J call TRBJ2-7; possibly TRBD2 for D (6 bases). Germline loops: CDR1 SEHNR, CDR2 FQNEAQ (reference sequence). CDR3 size: 14 residues. Trimming took 1 base from V and 5 from J, leaving 12 bases between them. The CDR3 loop is CASSLVARGNEQYF. The CDR3 nucleotides read TGTGCCAGCAGCTTAGTAGCCCGGGGGAACGAGCAGTACTTC.

This chain connects TRBV5-1 to TRBJ1-1, with a tentative D call TRBD1 (5 bases). The V and J ends lost 4 bases and 7 bases respectively, with 17 bases between them. Per the germline V gene, CDR1 is SGHRS and CDR2 is YFSETQ. CDR3 length: 14 residues. The CDR3 bases are TGCGCCAGCAGCCGCCAGCGAATTAGGGGTGAAGCTTTCTTT. Its protein product is CASSRQRIRGEAFF.

The genes are TRBV19 and TRBJ1-2, with 7 bases aligning to TRBD1. The CDR3 totals 14 residues. With 7 bases clipped from V and 5 bases from J, the junction kept 10 bases outside the gene matches. Germline CDR1 LNHDA, CDR2 SQIVND (reference sequence). Written as DNA, the CDR3 is TGTGCCAGTAAAAGACAGGGCCCTTATTATGGCTACACCTTC. The encoded protein is CASKRQGPYYGYTF.

This clone was observed a few times. The rearrangement uses TRBV2 and TRBJ1-1; possible D gene TRBD1, 5 bases. The CDR3 has 12 residues. Trimming took off 11 bases at V and 3 bases at J, with 13 bases between the two ends. Looked up from germline, CDR1 is SNHLY and CDR2 is FYNNEI. The CDR3 spells CAGGRDDTEAFF. In nucleotides, the CDR3 is TGTGCCGGGGGGAGGGACGACACTGAAGCTTTCTTT.

A remark on this clone: The sample carries other DNA sequences with the same CDR3. V and J are TRBV19 and TRBJ2-6, with 9 nucleotides matching TRBD1. CDR1 is LNHDA and CDR2 is SQIVND in the germline V gene (reference sequence). This CDR3 comprises 18 residues. Unmatched junction bases numbered 7, after V lost 4 bases and J lost 0 bases. Written as DNA, the CDR3 is TGTGCCAGTAGTAGGGAGGGACAGGGACTCTCTGGGGCCAACGTCCTGACTTTC. This codes for CASSREGQGLSGANVLTF.